The 17 T cell receptor beta chains below all came from one sample that was sequenced in a study of PD-L1 blockade in urothelial cancer. Time point denoted: pretreatment peripheral blood. The data were produced by immunoSEQ multiplex PCR, yet TCRdb's version contains in-frame clones alone and is incomplete. Among tens of thousands of clones, around 83% were seen once, and the ten largest hold more than 2%. The material sequenced was PBMCs, taken around atezolizumab (anti-PD-L1) treatment. These receptor sequences come from a man aged 60-69 years with urothelial cancer.

The rearrangement uses TRBV29-1 and TRBJ2-2; D is possibly TRBD1 (6 bases). The CDR3 contains 15 residues. CDR1 and CDR2 from the germline V gene are SQVTM and ANQGSEA. V was pared by 7 bases and J by 0 bases, with 15 bases between. CDR3 sequence reads: CSGKMDRTNTGELFF. The CDR3 DNA follows: TGCAGCGGTAAAATGGACAGAACGAACACCGGGGAGCTGTTTTTT.

This chain connects TRBV5-8 to TRBJ2-7, with D possibly matching TRBD1 (5 bases). Trimming pared 4 bases from V and 0 bases from J, leaving 11 bases between. There are 14 residues in the CDR3. Germline-derived CDR1 and CDR2 are SGHTS and YDEGEE. The CDR3 region is CASSIGAVSYEQYF. For the CDR3, the DNA is TGTGCCAGCAGCATTGGGGCAGTCTCCTACGAGCAGTACTTC. Supplemented by reference TRBV5-8 and TRBJ2-7, the full variable domain reads EAGVTQSPTHLIKTRGQQATLRCSPISGHTSVYWYQQALGLGLQFLLWYDEGEERNRGNFPPRFSGRQFPNYSSELNVNALELEDSALYLCASSIGAVSYEQYFGPGTRLTVT.

The CDR3 DNA reads as TGTGCCAGCAGCCCGGCCGGGACAGGGATTTACGAGCAGTACTTC. Encoded protein: CASSPAGTGIYEQYF. V gene TRBV7-7 combines with J gene TRBJ2-7, with 9 nucleotides matching TRBD1. The trim removed 5 bases at V and 4 bases at J, leaving 9 bases unmatched. This CDR3 is 15 amino acids long. Germline assignment: CDR1 SSHAT and CDR2 FNYEAQ (reference sequence).

The CDR3 DNA reads TGCGCCAGCAGCTCGGGACAGGGGTTCTACGAGCAGTACTTC. Encoded protein: CASSSGQGFYEQYF. V and J are TRBV5-1 and TRBJ2-7; the match to TRBD1 covers 10 bases. Looked up from germline, CDR1 is SGHRS and CDR2 is YFSETQ. Germline trimming cut 3 bases from V and 3 bases from J; bases unmatched to any gene: 3. This CDR3 region has 14 residues.

The chain employs TRBV5-1 and TRBJ1-2; D remains unclear. Germline V gene data show CDR1 as SGHRS and CDR2 as YFSETQ. This CDR3 is 13 amino acids long. Deletions cut 4 bases from V and 3 bases from J, with 10 bases between. Here the CDR3 reads CASSAAGDYGYTF. The CDR3 DNA reads as TGCGCCAGCAGCGCGGCCGGGGACTATGGCTACACCTTC.

This clone was detected only once. The gene calls are TRBV21-1 and TRBJ1-6; TRBD1 was called by the table and not checked on the DNA. TRBV21-1 is reported as a pseudogene. CDR3 length equals 10 residues. CDR3 bases: TGTGCCGCGTACAGTTCACCCCTCCACTTT. Protein: CAAYSSPLHF.

The J gene is TRBJ1-5, the V gene TRBV5-1, with 9 bases that match TRBD1. V dropped 0 bases and J dropped 6; count of bases not matched to a gene: 4. Germline V CDR1 and CDR2: SGHRS, YFSETQ. This CDR3 spans 15 amino acids. The CDR3 bases are TGCGCCAGCAGCTTGGAGGGACAGGGTGTTCAGCCCCAGCATTTT. Translating it yields CASSLEGQGVQPQHF.

The genes are TRBV13 and TRBJ1-6; no reliable D call. Trimming took off 2 bases at V and 0 bases at J, with 5 bases between the two ends. CDR1 and CDR2 (germline): PRHDT, FYEKMQ (reference sequence). The CDR3 has 15 amino acids. The CDR3 DNA sequence: TGTGCCAGCAGCTTAAGAGGCTCCTATAATTCACCCCTCCACTTT. It encodes CASSLRGSYNSPLHF.

The chain carries TRBV7-2 and TRBJ1-4, with 9 bases that match TRBD1. The CDR3 has 14 amino acids. The germline gives CDR1 SGHTA, CDR2 FQGNSA. The V segment lost 5 bases and the J segment 6 bases; nucleotides outside the gene matches: 4. The CDR3 region has the DNA TGTGCCAGCAGCCGGACAGGGGCAGATGAAAAACTGTTTTTT. Amino acid sequence: CASSRTGADEKLFF.

Worth noting for this clone: This CDR3 is also generated by other DNA sequences in the sample. This sequence joins TRBV7-9 and TRBJ2-3; D gene uncertain. This CDR3 is built from 12 residues. Germline V gene data show CDR1 as SEHNR and CDR2 as FQNEAQ (reference sequence). Trimming stripped 7 bases from V and 0 bases from J, with 5 bases between. The CDR3 DNA reads TGTGCCAGCACCCCTAGCACAGATACGCAGTATTTT. Translating it yields CASTPSTDTQYF. The variable domain in full, with the rest retrieved from reference TRBV7-9 and TRBJ2-3, is DTGVSQNPRHKITKRGQNVTFRCDPISEHNRLYWYRQTLGQGPEFLTYFQNEAQLEKSRLLSDRFSAERPKGSFSTLEIQRTEQGDSAMYLCASTPSTDTQYFGPGTRLTVL.

The chain uses TRBV7-8 and TRBJ2-7; D is perhaps TRBD2 (5 bases). CDR1 is SGHVS and CDR2 is FQNEAQ in the germline V gene. The CDR3 covers 16 residues. The ends were cut back, 0 bases at V and 0 bases at J, with 12 bases in the middle. CDR3 loop: CASSLAEVTRSYEQYF. For the CDR3, the DNA is TGTGCCAGCAGCTTAGCGGAGGTGACCCGCTCCTACGAGCAGTACTTC.

The chain combines TRBV5-8 with TRBJ2-1, with TRBD1 identical over 7 bases. Trimming removed 0 bases from V and 6 bases from J; junction bases left unmatched: 9. The CDR3 totals 16 residues. CDR1 is SGHTS, CDR2 YDEGEE, per germline. As DNA, the CDR3 is TGTGCCAGCAGCTTGGCCCCCGGGACAGCTATCAATGAGCAGTTCTTC. It specifies CASSLAPGTAINEQFF.

V is TRBV11-2 and J is TRBJ2-3, with TRBD2 identical over 10 bases. With V trimmed by 5 bases and J by 4 bases, 9 bases remained unmatched. The CDR3 covers 16 residues. The germline V gene has CDR1 SGHAT and CDR2 FQNNGV. The CDR3 loop is CASSPSIAGGADTQYF. DNA of the CDR3: TGTGCCAGCAGCCCGTCGATAGCGGGAGGAGCAGATACGCAGTATTTT.

This chain links TRBV4-1 with TRBJ2-3, with TRBD2 matching over 9 bases. Losses at the gene ends were 2 bases for V and 0 bases for J; bases not matched to a gene: 9. The CDR3 has 18 residues. Looked up from germline, CDR1 is MGHRA and CDR2 is YSYEKL. For the CDR3, the DNA is TGCGCCAGCAGCCAAAGGGCTAGCGGGGCCTCTAGCACAGATACGCAGTATTTT. As protein: CASSQRASGASSTDTQYF.

The chain employs TRBV5-1 and TRBJ1-5, with 10 bases aligning to TRBD1. Germline lookup yields CDR1 SGHRS and CDR2 YFSETQ. The CDR3 length is 15 residues. J gave up 6 bases and V 3 bases, and 6 bases lay outside the gene matches. The CDR3 region is CASSSGTGEVQPQHF. In DNA, the CDR3 is TGCGCCAGCAGCTCCGGGACAGGGGAGGTTCAGCCCCAGCATTTT.

V usage is TRBV7-8 and J usage is TRBJ1-3; 8 nucleotides agree with TRBD1. Unmatched junction bases numbered 2, after V lost 6 bases and J lost 1 base. The germline V gene has CDR1 SGHVS and CDR2 FQNEAQ. CDR3 length: 14 residues. CDR3 sequence (DNA): TGTGCCAGCAGTTACAGGGGGTCTGGAAACACCATATATTTT. This encodes CASSYRGSGNTIYF.

The V call is TRBV6-6, the J call TRBJ1-2, with TRBD1 matching over 8 bases. There are 13 residues in the CDR3. Looked up from germline, CDR1 is MNHNY and CDR2 is SVGAGI (reference sequence). V shed 4 bases and J 9 bases; nucleotides not matched to a gene: 7. CDR3 in amino acids: CASSFWDRRRYTF. The CDR3 DNA is TGTGCCAGCAGTTTCTGGGACAGGAGGCGCTACACCTTC.